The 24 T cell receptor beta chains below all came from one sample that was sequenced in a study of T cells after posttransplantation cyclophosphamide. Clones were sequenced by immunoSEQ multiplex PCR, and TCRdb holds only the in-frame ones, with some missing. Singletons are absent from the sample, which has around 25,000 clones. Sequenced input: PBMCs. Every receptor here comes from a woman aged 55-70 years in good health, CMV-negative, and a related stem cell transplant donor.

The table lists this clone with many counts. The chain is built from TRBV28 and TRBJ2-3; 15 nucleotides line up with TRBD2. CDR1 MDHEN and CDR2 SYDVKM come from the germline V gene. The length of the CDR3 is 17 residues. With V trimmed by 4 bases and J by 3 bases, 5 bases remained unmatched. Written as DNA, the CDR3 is TGTGCCAGCAGTTCCGGACTAGCGGGGGGGCGAACAGATACGCAGTATTTT. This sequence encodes CASSSGLAGGRTDTQYF.

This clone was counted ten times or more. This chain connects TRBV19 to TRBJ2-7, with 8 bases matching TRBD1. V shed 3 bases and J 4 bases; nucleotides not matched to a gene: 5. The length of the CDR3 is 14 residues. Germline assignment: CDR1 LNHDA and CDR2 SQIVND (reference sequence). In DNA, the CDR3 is TGTGCCAGTAGTATGGGGACAGGATCTTACGAGCAGTACTTC. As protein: CASSMGTGSYEQYF.

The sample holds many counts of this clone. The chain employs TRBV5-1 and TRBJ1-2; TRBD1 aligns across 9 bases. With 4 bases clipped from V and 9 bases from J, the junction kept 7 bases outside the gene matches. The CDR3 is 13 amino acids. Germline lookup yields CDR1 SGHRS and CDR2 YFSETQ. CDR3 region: CASSPSGQGRYTF. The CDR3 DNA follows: TGCGCCAGCAGCCCCTCGGGACAGGGTCGCTACACCTTC.

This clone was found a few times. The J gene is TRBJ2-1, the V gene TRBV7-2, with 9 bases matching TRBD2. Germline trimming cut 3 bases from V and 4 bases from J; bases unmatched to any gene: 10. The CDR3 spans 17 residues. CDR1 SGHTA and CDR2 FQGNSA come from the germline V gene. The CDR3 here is CASSFLLGAGGYNEQFF. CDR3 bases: TGTGCCAGCAGCTTTCTGCTAGGTGCGGGAGGGTACAATGAGCAGTTCTTC.

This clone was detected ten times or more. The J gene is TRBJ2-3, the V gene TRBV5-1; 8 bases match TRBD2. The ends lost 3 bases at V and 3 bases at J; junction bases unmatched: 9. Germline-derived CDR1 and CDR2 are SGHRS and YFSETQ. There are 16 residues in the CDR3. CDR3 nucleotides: TGCGCCAGCAGCTCCCAGGGTAGCGGGGTTACAGATACGCAGTATTTT. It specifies CASSSQGSGVTDTQYF.

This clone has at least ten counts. The CDR3 spells CASSLESSSGNTIYF. The CDR3 bases are TGTGCCAGCAGCTTAGAAAGTAGCTCTGGAAACACCATATATTTT. This sequence joins TRBV7-2 and TRBJ1-3; no definite D call. The CDR3 is 15 residues long. Germline assignment: CDR1 SGHTA and CDR2 FQGNSA. V was trimmed by 1 base and J by 0 bases, leaving 7 bases between them. The variable domain in full, completed from reference TRBV7-2 and TRBJ1-3, reads GAGVSQSPSNKVTEKGKDVELRCDPISGHTALYWYRQSLGQGLEFLIYFQGNSAPDKSGLPSDRFSAERTGGSVSTLTIQRTQQEDSAVYLCASSLESSSGNTIYFGEGSWLTVV.

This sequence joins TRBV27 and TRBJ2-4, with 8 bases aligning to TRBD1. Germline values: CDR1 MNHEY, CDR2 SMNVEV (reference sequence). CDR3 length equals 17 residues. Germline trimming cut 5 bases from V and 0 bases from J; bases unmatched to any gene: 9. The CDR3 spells CASSVLQGAEAKNIQYF. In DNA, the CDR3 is TGTGCCAGCAGTGTACTCCAGGGGGCTGAAGCCAAAAACATTCAGTACTTC.

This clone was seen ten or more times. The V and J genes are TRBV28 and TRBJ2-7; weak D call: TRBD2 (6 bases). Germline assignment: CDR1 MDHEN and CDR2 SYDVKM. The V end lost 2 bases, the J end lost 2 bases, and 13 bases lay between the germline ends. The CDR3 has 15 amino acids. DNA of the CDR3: TGTGCCAGCAGTTTAGGAGGGCAGCCCACCTACGAGCAGTACTTC. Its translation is CASSLGGQPTYEQYF.

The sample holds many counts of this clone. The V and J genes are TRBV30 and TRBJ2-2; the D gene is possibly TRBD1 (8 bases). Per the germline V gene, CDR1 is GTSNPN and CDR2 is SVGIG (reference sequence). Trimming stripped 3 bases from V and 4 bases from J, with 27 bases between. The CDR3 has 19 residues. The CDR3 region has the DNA TGTGCCTGGAGACGCCGTATCCTCACAGGGGGGGAAGGCACCGGGGAGCTGTTTTTT. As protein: CAWRRRILTGGEGTGELFF.

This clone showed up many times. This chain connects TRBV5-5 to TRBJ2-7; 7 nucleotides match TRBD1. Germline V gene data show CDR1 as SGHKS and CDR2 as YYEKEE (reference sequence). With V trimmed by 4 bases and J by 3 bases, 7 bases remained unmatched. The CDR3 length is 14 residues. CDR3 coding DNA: TGTGCCAGCAGCGTGACCGGGACAGTCTACGAGCAGTACGTC. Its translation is CASSVTGTVYEQYV.

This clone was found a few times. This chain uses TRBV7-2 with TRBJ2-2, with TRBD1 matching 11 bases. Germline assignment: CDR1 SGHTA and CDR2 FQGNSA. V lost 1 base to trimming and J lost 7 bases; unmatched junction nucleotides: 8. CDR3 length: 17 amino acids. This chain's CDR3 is CASSLGVGQGVLGELFF. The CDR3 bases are TGTGCCAGCAGCTTAGGAGTGGGACAGGGGGTCCTCGGGGAGCTGTTTTTT.

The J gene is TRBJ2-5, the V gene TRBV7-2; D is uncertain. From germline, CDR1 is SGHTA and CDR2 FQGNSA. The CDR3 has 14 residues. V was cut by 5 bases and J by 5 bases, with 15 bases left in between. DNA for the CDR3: TGTGCCAGCAGCGTCGATTCCAATCAGGAGACCCAGTACTTC. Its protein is CASSVDSNQETQYF.

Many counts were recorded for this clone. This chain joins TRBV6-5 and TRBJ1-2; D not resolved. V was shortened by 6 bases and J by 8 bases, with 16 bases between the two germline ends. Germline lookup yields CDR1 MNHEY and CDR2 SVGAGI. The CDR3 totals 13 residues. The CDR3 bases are TGTGCCAGCAGCCGATCCATCCGACTAGGCTACACCTTC. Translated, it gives CASSRSIRLGYTF.

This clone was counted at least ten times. The CDR3 loop reads CASSNDPGQGYGYTF. CDR3 coding DNA: TGTGCCAGCAGCAACGACCCGGGACAGGGCTATGGCTACACCTTC. The V and J genes are TRBV6-5 and TRBJ1-2; 9 positions agree with TRBD1. With 6 bases clipped from V and 4 bases from J, the junction kept 9 bases outside the gene matches. The length of the CDR3 is 15 residues. Per germline, CDR1 MNHEY and CDR2 SVGAGI.

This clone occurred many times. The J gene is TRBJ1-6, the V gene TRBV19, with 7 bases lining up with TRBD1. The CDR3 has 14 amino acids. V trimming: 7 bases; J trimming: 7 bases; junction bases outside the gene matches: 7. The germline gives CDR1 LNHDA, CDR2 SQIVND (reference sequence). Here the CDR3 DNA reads TGTGCCAGTAATCGACAGGGCACCAATTCACCCCTCCACTTT. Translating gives CASNRQGTNSPLHF.

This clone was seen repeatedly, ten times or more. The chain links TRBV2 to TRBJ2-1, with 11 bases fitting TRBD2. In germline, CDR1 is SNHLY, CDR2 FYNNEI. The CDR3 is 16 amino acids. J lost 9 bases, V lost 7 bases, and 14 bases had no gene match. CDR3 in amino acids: CASKKMGLADGFEQFF. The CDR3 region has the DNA TGTGCCAGCAAAAAAATGGGACTAGCGGACGGCTTTGAGCAGTTCTTC.

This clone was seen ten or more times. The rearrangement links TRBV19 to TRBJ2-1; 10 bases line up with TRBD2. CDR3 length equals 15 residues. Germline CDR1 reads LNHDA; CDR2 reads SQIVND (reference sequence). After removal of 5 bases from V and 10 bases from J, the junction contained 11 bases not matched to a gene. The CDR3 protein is CASSPGGLAFPEQFF. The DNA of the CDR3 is TGTGCCAGTAGTCCTGGGGGACTAGCGTTCCCGGAGCAGTTCTTC. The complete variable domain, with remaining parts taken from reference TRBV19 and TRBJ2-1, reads DGGITQSPKYLFRKEGQNVTLSCEQNLNHDAMYWYRQDPGQGLRLIYYSQIVNDFQKGDIAEGYSVSREKKESFPLTVTSAQKNPTAFYLCASSPGGLAFPEQFFGPGTRLTVL.

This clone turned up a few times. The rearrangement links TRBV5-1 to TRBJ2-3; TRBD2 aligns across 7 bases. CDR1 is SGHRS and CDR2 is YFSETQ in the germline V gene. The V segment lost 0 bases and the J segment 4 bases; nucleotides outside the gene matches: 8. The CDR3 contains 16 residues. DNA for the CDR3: TGCGCCAGCAGCTTGGGGGCGGGAGTTGGTGCAGATACGCAGTATTTT. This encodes CASSLGAGVGADTQYF.

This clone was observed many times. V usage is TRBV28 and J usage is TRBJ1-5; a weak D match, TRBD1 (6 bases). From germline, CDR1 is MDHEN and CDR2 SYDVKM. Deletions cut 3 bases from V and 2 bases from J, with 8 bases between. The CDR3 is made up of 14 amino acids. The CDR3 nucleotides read TGTGCCAGCAGTTTGGCAGGGGGCAATCAGCCCCAGCATTTT. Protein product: CASSLAGGNQPQHF.

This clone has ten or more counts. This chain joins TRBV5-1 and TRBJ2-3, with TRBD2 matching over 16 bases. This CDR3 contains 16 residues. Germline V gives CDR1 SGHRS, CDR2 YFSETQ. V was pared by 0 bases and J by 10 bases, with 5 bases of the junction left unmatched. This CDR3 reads CASSLAGTSGGAAQYF. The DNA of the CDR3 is TGCGCCAGCAGCTTGGCGGGGACTAGCGGGGGGGCCGCGCAGTATTTT.

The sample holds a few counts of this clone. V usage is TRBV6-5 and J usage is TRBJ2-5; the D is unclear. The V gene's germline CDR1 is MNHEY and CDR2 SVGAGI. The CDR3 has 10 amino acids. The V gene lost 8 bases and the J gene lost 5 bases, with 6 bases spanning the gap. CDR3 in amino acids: CASGRETQYF. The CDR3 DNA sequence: TGTGCCAGCGGTCGGGAGACCCAGTACTTC.

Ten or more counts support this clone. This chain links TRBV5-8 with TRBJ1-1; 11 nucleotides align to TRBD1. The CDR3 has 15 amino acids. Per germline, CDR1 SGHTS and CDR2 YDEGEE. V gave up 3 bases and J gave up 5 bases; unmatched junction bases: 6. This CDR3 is CASSSRTGGATEAFF. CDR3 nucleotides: TGTGCCAGCAGCTCCCGGACAGGGGGCGCGACTGAAGCTTTCTTT. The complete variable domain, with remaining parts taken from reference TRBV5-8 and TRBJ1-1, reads EAGVTQSPTHLIKTRGQQATLRCSPISGHTSVYWYQQALGLGLQFLLWYDEGEERNRGNFPPRFSGRQFPNYSSELNVNALELEDSALYLCASSSRTGGATEAFFGQGTRLTVV.

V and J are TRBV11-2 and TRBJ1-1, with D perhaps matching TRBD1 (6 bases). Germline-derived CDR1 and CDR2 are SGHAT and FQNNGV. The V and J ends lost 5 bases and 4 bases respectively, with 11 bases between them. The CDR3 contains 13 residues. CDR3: CASSRDRSTEAFF. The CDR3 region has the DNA TGTGCCAGCAGCCGTGACAGGAGCACTGAAGCTTTCTTT.

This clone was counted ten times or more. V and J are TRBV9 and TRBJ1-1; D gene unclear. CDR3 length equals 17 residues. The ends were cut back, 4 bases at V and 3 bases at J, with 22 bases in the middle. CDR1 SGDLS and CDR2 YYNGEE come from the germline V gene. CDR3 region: CASSSRYRVGVDTEAFF. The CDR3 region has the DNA TGTGCCAGCAGCTCTCGGTATCGAGTCGGGGTTGACACTGAAGCTTTCTTT.